Listed here are 28 T cell receptor beta chains from one sample, sequenced in a study of T cells in localized non-small cell lung cancer. Produced via immunoSEQ multiplex PCR; TCRdb's table is partial and in-frame only. Counted here are 31,000 or so clones, over 75% occurring once; the ten biggest clones make up roughly 16%. This specimen consisted of peripheral blood, obtained before any cancer treatment. The receptors derive from a male donor at least 60 years old with stage III squamous cell lung carcinoma.

The chain combines TRBV28 with TRBJ2-3; D ambiguous. Trimming stripped 6 bases from V and 3 bases from J, with 7 bases between. CDR3 length: 12 amino acids. Germline CDR1 and CDR2: MDHEN and SYDVKM. This chain's CDR3 is CASSAQTDTQYF. CDR3 nucleotides: TGTGCCAGCAGCGCCCAAACAGATACGCAGTATTTT.

Only one count was recorded for this clone. V and J are TRBV21-1 and TRBJ1-1; TRBD1 was called by the table and not checked on the DNA. TRBV21-1 is a known pseudogene. The CDR3 totals 15 residues. The CDR3 DNA reads TGTGCCAGCAGCAAAGCAAGGACAGGGGGCAGGATGGCTTTCTTT. This gives the protein CASSKARTGGRMAFF.

The chain links TRBV28 to TRBJ1-2; possible D gene TRBD1, 6 bases. Trimming stripped 10 bases from V and 5 bases from J, with 17 bases between. The V gene's germline CDR1 is MDHEN and CDR2 SYDVKM. There are 13 residues in the CDR3. The chain's CDR3 is CATSRTVLYGYTF. DNA for the CDR3: TGTGCCACCTCTCGGACAGTTTTGTATGGCTACACCTTC.

V is TRBV27 and J is TRBJ2-1; 14 nucleotides line up with TRBD2. Germline CDR1 and CDR2: MNHEY and SMNVEV (reference sequence). The CDR3 extends over 18 amino acids. Unmatched junction bases numbered 10, after V lost 3 bases and J lost 6 bases. The CDR3 loop reads CASSFGWTSGGLINEQFF. The CDR3 nucleotides are TGTGCCAGCAGTTTTGGGTGGACTAGCGGGGGGCTAATCAATGAGCAGTTCTTC.

The chain has TRBV5-8 and TRBJ1-5; the D gene is possibly TRBD1 (6 bases). This CDR3 comprises 15 residues. Germline V CDR1 and CDR2: SGHTS, YDEGEE. The V and J ends lost 0 bases and 6 bases respectively, with 13 bases between them. Here the CDR3 reads CASSLAGDDGQPQHF. The CDR3 DNA sequence: TGTGCCAGCAGCTTGGCAGGGGACGACGGTCAGCCCCAGCATTTT.

The chain recombines TRBV5-4 with TRBJ1-1; no reliable D call. The length of the CDR3 is 14 residues. V lost 1 base and J lost 2, with 9 bases in between. Per the germline V gene, CDR1 is SGHNT and CDR2 is YYREEE (reference sequence). In DNA form, the CDR3 reads TGTGCCAGCAGCTTGAGCCAGAGAAACACTGAAGCTTTCTTT. This sequence encodes CASSLSQRNTEAFF.

The chain uses TRBV27 and TRBJ1-2; TRBD1 is a possible D gene (6 bases). V shed 10 bases and J shed 4 bases, with 22 bases lying between them. This CDR3 contains 15 residues. CDR1 and CDR2 (germline): MNHEY, SMNVEV (reference sequence). CDR3 sequence (DNA): TGTGCCACCGGTACTGGGGGGGCGCGAATCTATGGCTACACCTTC. Protein sequence: CATGTGGARIYGYTF.

The chain joins TRBV18 to TRBJ2-7, with TRBD2 identical over 11 bases. Trimming removed 6 bases from V and 2 bases from J; junction bases left unmatched: 3. Germline lookup yields CDR1 KGHSH and CDR2 LQKENI. This CDR3 contains 14 residues. The CDR3 region is CASSPGLAAYEQYF. Here the CDR3 DNA reads TGTGCCAGCTCCCCGGGACTAGCGGCCTACGAGCAGTACTTC.

In DNA, the CDR3 is TGCGCCAGCAGCTTGTGGGACAGGCTTTCACCCCTCCACTTT. Residues: CASSLWDRLSPLHF. The chain uses TRBV5-1 and TRBJ1-6; TRBD1 aligns across 8 bases. V was clipped by 1 base and J by 9 bases; unmatched bases: 3. Looked up from germline, CDR1 is SGHRS and CDR2 is YFSETQ. This CDR3 is built from 14 residues.

This clone occurred a few times. The genes are TRBV9 and TRBJ2-3; no firm D call. V was trimmed by 3 bases and J by 4 bases, leaving 9 bases between them. This CDR3 has 13 amino acids. The V gene's germline CDR1 is SGDLS and CDR2 YYNGEE. CDR3 sequence (DNA): TGTGCCAGCAGCGCCTCCGTTCCAGATACGCAGTATTTT. As protein: CASSASVPDTQYF. Filled out from reference TRBV9 and TRBJ2-3, the complete variable domain reads DSGVTQTPKHLITATGQRVTLRCSPRSGDLSVYWYQQSLDQGLQFLIQYYNGEERAKGNILERFSAQQFPDLHSELNLSSLELGDSALYFCASSASVPDTQYFGPGTRLTVL.

The chain is built from TRBV18 and TRBJ2-3; 9 bases map to TRBD1. The V gene end was trimmed by 2 bases and the J gene end by 0 bases; junction bases not matched to a gene: 6. The germline CDR1 and CDR2 sequences are KGHSH and LQKENI. The CDR3 has 17 residues. The CDR3 bases are TGTGCCAGCTCACCAAACAGGGGGCAAGAGAGCACAGATACGCAGTATTTT. Translated: CASSPNRGQESTDTQYF.

The chain recombines TRBV11-2 with TRBJ2-7, with 7 bases identical to TRBD2. Germline V gene sequence: CDR1 SGHAT, CDR2 FQNNGV. This CDR3 region has 13 residues. V dropped 2 bases and J dropped 5; count of bases not matched to a gene: 3. In DNA, the CDR3 is TGTGCCAGCAGCTTACGTCGGGGGGACGAGCAGTACTTC. Protein: CASSLRRGDEQYF.

The chain links TRBV2 to TRBJ2-2, with TRBD2 matching 10 bases. Germline values: CDR1 SNHLY, CDR2 FYNNEI. The CDR3 covers 15 residues. Trimming cost V 7 bases and J 1 base; bases outside gene matches: 3. The CDR3 region has the DNA TGTGCCAGCACTGGGACTAGCGTGAACACCGGGGAGCTGTTTTTT. Its translation: CASTGTSVNTGELFF.

The chain employs TRBV18 and TRBJ1-3; D may be TRBD1 (5 bases). In germline, CDR1 is KGHSH, CDR2 LQKENI. Trimming stripped 5 bases from V and 4 bases from J, with 18 bases between. The CDR3 consists of 16 residues. CDR3 residues: CASSYLEGTAGNTIYF. Here the CDR3 DNA reads TGTGCCAGCTCATACCTTGAGGGGACGGCGGGAAACACCATATATTTT.

The J gene is TRBJ1-2, the V gene TRBV29-1; D unresolved. V was clipped by 4 bases and J by 8 bases, with 20 bases between them. Germline loops: CDR1 SQVTM, CDR2 ANQGSEA. This CDR3 comprises 14 residues. The CDR3 spells CSVVATSNPSGYTF. CDR3 nucleotide sequence: TGCAGCGTTGTGGCGACCAGTAACCCCTCCGGCTACACCTTC.

J is TRBJ2-3 and V is TRBV28, with D possibly being TRBD2 (6 bases). V gave up 8 bases and J gave up 7 bases, with 25 bases separating them. This CDR3 is built from 16 residues. The germline CDR1 and CDR2 sequences are MDHEN and SYDVKM. DNA for the CDR3: TGTGCCAGCTATAGGCGGGCGGGAATGGGAGGAAATACGCAGTATTTT. This translates into CASYRRAGMGGNTQYF.

This clone has just one count. The V gene is TRBV14, the J gene TRBJ2-5; D is undetermined. Germline V CDR1 and CDR2: SGHDN, FVKESK. The CDR3 has 13 residues. V lost 3 bases and J lost 1, with 6 bases in between. The CDR3: CASSHNPQETQYF. The CDR3 DNA sequence: TGTGCCAGCAGCCACAATCCCCAAGAGACCCAGTACTTC.

This sequence joins TRBV5-6 and TRBJ1-1; D is ambiguous. This CDR3 contains 14 residues. Germline V gives CDR1 SGHDT, CDR2 YYEEEE. V lost 0 bases to trimming and J lost 11 bases, with 17 bases between them. The CDR3 DNA follows: TGTGCCAGCAGCTTGGGAGACCTCCTTGGAGCGGCTTTCTTT. Its protein is CASSLGDLLGAAFF.

The V and J genes are TRBV13 and TRBJ2-7; 8 bases match TRBD2. From germline, CDR1 is PRHDT and CDR2 FYEKMQ (reference sequence). This CDR3 comprises 15 residues. V trimming: 0 bases; J trimming: 4 bases; junction bases outside the gene matches: 5. The CDR3 bases are TGTGCCAGCAGCTTAGGCCAAGCGGGAGCATACGAGCAGTACTTC. Translation gives CASSLGQAGAYEQYF.

This rearrangement joins TRBV27 to TRBJ2-1; 7 bases are a match to TRBD1. J lost 11 bases, V lost 5 bases, and 9 bases had no gene match. The germline gives CDR1 MNHEY, CDR2 SMNVEV (reference sequence). This CDR3 is built from 13 residues. The CDR3 sequence: CASSGSGGDKQFF. CDR3 nucleotide sequence: TGTGCCAGCAGTGGGTCAGGGGGAGATAAGCAGTTCTTC.

This clone was detected a few times. The chain employs TRBV27 and TRBJ2-7, with 9 bases identical to TRBD1. Germline CDR1 and CDR2: MNHEY and SMNVEV (reference sequence). The J segment lost 1 base and the V segment lost 2 bases, leaving 9 bases of the junction unmatched. The CDR3 spans 17 residues. CDR3 DNA: TGTGCCAGCAGTTTACAGGGGACAGGGTACACTTCCTACGAGCAGTACTTC. Residues: CASSLQGTGYTSYEQYF.

The chain employs TRBV5-6 and TRBJ1-1; TRBD1 matches 8 bases. In germline, CDR1 is SGHDT, CDR2 YYEEEE. The CDR3 spans 16 residues. The V and J ends lost 6 bases and 1 base, in that order; junction bases with no gene match: 11. The CDR3 region has the DNA TGTGCCAGCATCAGGGACCGGGACAGGAAGAACACTGAAGCTTTCTTT. It is translated as CASIRDRDRKNTEAFF.

The gene calls are TRBV5-4 and TRBJ2-2; TRBD1 agrees at 8 bases. J was trimmed by 0 bases and V by 1 base; bases with no gene match: 2. This CDR3 is 16 amino acids long. Germline CDR1 reads SGHNT; CDR2 reads YYREEE (reference sequence). The CDR3 region is CASSLQGAPNTGELFF. CDR3 in DNA: TGTGCCAGCAGCTTGCAGGGGGCCCCGAACACCGGGGAGCTGTTTTTT.

The chain links TRBV28 to TRBJ1-1; D unresolved. Germline loops: CDR1 MDHEN, CDR2 SYDVKM. V was trimmed by 3 bases and J by 0 bases, leaving 11 bases between them. The CDR3 covers 15 residues. The CDR3: CASSLFQPMNTEAFF. CDR3 nucleotides: TGTGCCAGCAGTTTGTTCCAGCCCATGAACACTGAAGCTTTCTTT.

This rearrangement joins TRBV30 to TRBJ1-2; D not certain. The V and J ends lost 5 bases and 5 bases respectively, with 12 bases between them. The CDR3 extends over 12 amino acids. Germline CDR1 and CDR2: GTSNPN and SVGIG (reference sequence). CDR3 coding DNA: TGTGCCTGGTTCCTAATAAGTTATGGCTACACCTTC. Translation gives CAWFLISYGYTF.

This chain uses TRBV19 with TRBJ2-5; D is perhaps TRBD1 (5 bases). Trimming took 3 bases from V and 5 from J, leaving 7 bases between them. Germline-derived CDR1 and CDR2 are LNHDA and SQIVND (reference sequence). CDR3 length: 12 amino acids. In nucleotides, the CDR3 is TGTGCCAGTAGTATTCAGGGTGAGACCCAGTACTTC. This encodes CASSIQGETQYF.

The chain couples TRBV7-6 to TRBJ2-2, with D uncertain. V was shortened by 5 bases and J by 2 bases, with 15 bases between the two germline ends. This CDR3 comprises 16 residues. Germline values: CDR1 SGHVS, CDR2 FNYEAQ. CDR3 nucleotides: TGTGCCAGCAGCAGCACGCCCCTCCTTAACACCGGGGAGCTGTTTTTT. It translates to CASSSTPLLNTGELFF.

V is TRBV11-2 and J is TRBJ2-7; D is ambiguous. The CDR3 spans 13 residues. V lost 5 bases, J lost 8 bases, and 16 bases lay in between. Per germline, CDR1 SGHAT and CDR2 FQNNGV. CDR3 nucleotides: TGTGCCAGCAGCAATTCCCGGACGAGCAAGCAGTACTTC. Its translation: CASSNSRTSKQYF.